This T cell receptor (beta chain) was sequenced during a study of blood T cells in healthy people across ages. To note about this clonotype: The antigen is not known.

V shed 3 bases and J shed 9 bases, with 10 bases lying between them. The CDR3 runs to 12 residues. From germline, CDR1 is KGHDR and CDR2 SFDVKD. Whole-study findings and limits: When set beside aged donors, long-lived donors presented more naive CD4+ cells and higher diversity.

Combining a sample-barcoded 5' primer with a J-beta primer mix, a second PCR ran for roughly 7 to 12 cycles. TCRdb used MiXCR to reprocess the 5' RACE reads, holding one entry per CDR3 protein. Of fewer than 1,000,000 distinct CDR3 sequences detected, about 46% appear once; the ten largest clones hold 18%. The receptor's source is a man aged 80 or over in good health. The rearrangement joins TRBV24-1 to TRBJ2-5; D is unresolved. Input material: blood. The DNA for the CDR3 is TGTGCCACCAGTGATCCGGGTGAGGCCCAGTACTTC. Protein product: CATSDPGEAQYF.